These 9 T cell receptor beta chains were sequenced from one sample in a study of blood T cell repertoires in COVID-19 (dated by TCRdb to 2020 to 2021). The method was the immunoSEQ multiplex PCR assay. Not all clones reach the TCRdb copy of this immuneACCESS table, which keeps in-frame sequences only. Checked studies attribute under half of the gap to unresolved V genes and leave the rest unexplained. This sample lists 140,000 to 150,000 clones; around 84% were detected once. The ten largest account for 5.5% to 7.5% of the sample. Source material: PBMCs or T cells enriched from blood (not recorded which). The receptors were sampled from a woman in her forties or fifties who had been exposed to COVID-19.

The table lists this clone with a count of one. The chain couples TRBV19 to TRBJ2-6, with D possibly being TRBD1 (6 bases). Trimming removed 3 bases at V and 5 bases at J, with 11 bases between. This CDR3 region has 15 residues. Germline V lookup: CDR1 LNHDA, CDR2 SQIVND (reference sequence). This CDR3 is CASSIQGLRANVLTF. The CDR3 bases are TGTGCCAGTAGTATTCAGGGGCTTAGGGCCAACGTCCTGACTTTC.

The CDR3 is CSASLAGTAYEQYF. CDR3 nucleotide sequence: TGCAGTGCCAGTTTAGCGGGAACGGCCTACGAGCAGTACTTC. The chain couples TRBV20-1 to TRBJ2-7, with 8 bases that match TRBD2. This CDR3 spans 14 amino acids. V trimming: 6 bases; J trimming: 2 bases; junction bases outside the gene matches: 9. Looked up from germline, CDR1 is DFQATT and CDR2 is SNEGSKA (reference sequence).

This chain joins TRBV10-2 and TRBJ1-2; D is perhaps TRBD1 (6 bases). Germline CDR1 and CDR2: WSHSY and SAAADI. The CDR3 loop spans 13 amino acids. Between the trimmed V and J ends, which lost 6 bases and 1 base, there was a span of 9 bases. The DNA of the CDR3 is TGCGCCAGCAGCCGGGACAATAACTATGGCTACACCTTC. This gives the protein CASSRDNNYGYTF.

This sequence joins TRBV2 and TRBJ2-6; D ambiguous. The V gene lost 6 bases and the J gene lost 3 bases, with 9 bases spanning the gap. Germline V CDR1 and CDR2: SNHLY, FYNNEI. The CDR3 extends over 14 amino acids. The CDR3 DNA reads as TGTGCCAGCAGCGTTATTTTTGGGGCCAACGTCCTGACTTTC. This encodes CASSVIFGANVLTF.

The genes are TRBV7-8 and TRBJ1-5; 9 nucleotides match TRBD1. This CDR3 is 19 amino acids long. V shed 5 bases and J 2 bases; nucleotides not matched to a gene: 16. The V gene's germline CDR1 is SGHVS and CDR2 FQNEAQ. The CDR3 region has the DNA TGTGCCAGCAGCCCTCACAGGGGGCCTCCTATTTTGCGCAATCAGCCCCAGCATTTT. Protein sequence: CASSPHRGPPILRNQPQHF. Based on the CDR3 plus reference TRBV7-8 and TRBJ1-5, the full variable domain is GAGVSQSPRYKVAKRGQDVALRCDPISGHVSLFWYQQALGQGPEFLTYFQNEAQLDKSGLPSDRFFAERPEGSVSTLKIQRTQQEDSAVYLCASSPHRGPPILRNQPQHFGDGTRLSIL.

Written as DNA, the CDR3 is TGTGCCAGCAGCGTAGCTCTTTCGGGGAACACCGGGGAGCTGTTTTTT. As protein: CASSVALSGNTGELFF. The chain employs TRBV9 and TRBJ2-2; D is unresolved. V was trimmed by 0 bases and J by 1 base, leaving 10 bases between them. This CDR3 contains 16 residues. In germline, CDR1 is SGDLS, CDR2 YYNGEE.

Only one count was recorded for this clone. The chain combines TRBV29-1 with TRBJ1-2; TRBD1 agrees at 10 bases. Germline V gene lookup returns CDR1 SQVTM and CDR2 ANQGSEA. V was clipped by 0 bases and J by 5 bases; unmatched bases: 3. The CDR3 sequence is 14 residues long. CDR3 region: CSVEEGQGFYGYTF. The CDR3 bases are TGCAGCGTTGAAGAGGGACAGGGGTTTTATGGCTACACCTTC.

The chain couples TRBV5-1 to TRBJ2-5, with 8 nucleotides matching TRBD1. V dropped 2 bases and J dropped 6; count of bases not matched to a gene: 6. This CDR3 has 14 amino acids. Germline assignment: CDR1 SGHRS and CDR2 YFSETQ. CDR3 DNA: TGCGCCAGCAGCTTACAGGGGGTGTCACAGACCCAGTACTTC. Translating gives CASSLQGVSQTQYF.

The chain links TRBV19 to TRBJ1-5, with 9 bases that match TRBD1. The V gene's germline CDR1 is LNHDA and CDR2 SQIVND (reference sequence). The CDR3 is 16 amino acids. The junction had 9 bases not matched to a gene; V was cut back by 6 bases and J by 3 bases. This CDR3 reads CASRGQGLGFNQPQHF. The DNA of the CDR3 is TGTGCCAGTAGGGGACAGGGATTGGGGTTCAATCAGCCCCAGCATTTT.